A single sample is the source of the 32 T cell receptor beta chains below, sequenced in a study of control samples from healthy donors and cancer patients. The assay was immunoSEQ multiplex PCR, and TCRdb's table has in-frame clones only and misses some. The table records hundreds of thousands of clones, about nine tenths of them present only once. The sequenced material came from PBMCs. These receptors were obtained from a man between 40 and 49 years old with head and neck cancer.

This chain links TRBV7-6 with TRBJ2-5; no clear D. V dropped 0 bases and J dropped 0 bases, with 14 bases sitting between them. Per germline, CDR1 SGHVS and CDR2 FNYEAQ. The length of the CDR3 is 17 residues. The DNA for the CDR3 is TGTGCCAGCAGCTTAGCCGTTGGCGGCTTGTACCAAGAGACCCAGTACTTC. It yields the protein CASSLAVGGLYQETQYF.

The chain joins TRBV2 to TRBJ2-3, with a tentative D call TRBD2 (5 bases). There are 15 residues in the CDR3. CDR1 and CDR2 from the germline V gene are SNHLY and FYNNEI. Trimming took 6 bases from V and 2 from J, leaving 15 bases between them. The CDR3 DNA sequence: TGTGCCAGCAGGGCTTTTAACGGGATCACAGATACGCAGTATTTT. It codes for CASRAFNGITDTQYF. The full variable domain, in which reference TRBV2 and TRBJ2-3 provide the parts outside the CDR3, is EPEVTQTPSHQVTQMGQEVILRCVPISNHLYFYWYRQILGQKVEFLVSFYNNEISEKSEIFDDQFSVERPDGSNFTLKIRSTKLEDSAMYFCASRAFNGITDTQYFGPGTRLTVL.

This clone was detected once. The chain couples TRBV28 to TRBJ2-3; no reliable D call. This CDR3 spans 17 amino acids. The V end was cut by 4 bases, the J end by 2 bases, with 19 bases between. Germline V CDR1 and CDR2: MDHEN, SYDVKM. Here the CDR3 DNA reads TGTGCCAGCAGTTCCCGCACCGACCCGCTCCACACAGATACGCAGTATTTT. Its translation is CASSSRTDPLHTDTQYF.

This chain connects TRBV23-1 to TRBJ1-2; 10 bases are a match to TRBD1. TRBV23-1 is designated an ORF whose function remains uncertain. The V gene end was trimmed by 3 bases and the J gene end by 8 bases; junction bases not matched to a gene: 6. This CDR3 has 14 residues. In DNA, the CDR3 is TGCGCCAGCAGTCATTCCGACAGGGGGCACGGCTACACCTTC. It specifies CASSHSDRGHGYTF.

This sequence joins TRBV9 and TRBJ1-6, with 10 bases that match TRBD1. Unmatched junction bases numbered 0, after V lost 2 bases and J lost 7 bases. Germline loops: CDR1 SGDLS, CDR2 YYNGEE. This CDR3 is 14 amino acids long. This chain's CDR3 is CASSVDRGNSPLHF. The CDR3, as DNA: TGTGCCAGCAGCGTGGACAGGGGGAATTCACCCCTCCACTTT.

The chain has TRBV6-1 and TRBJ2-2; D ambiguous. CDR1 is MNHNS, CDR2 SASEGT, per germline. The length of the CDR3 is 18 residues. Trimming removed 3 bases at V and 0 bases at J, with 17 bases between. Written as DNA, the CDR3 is TGTGCCAGCAGTGACGCCGGAGTTAGCAGTTCGAACACCGGGGAGCTGTTTTTT. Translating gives CASSDAGVSSSNTGELFF.

DNA of the CDR3: TGCGGGGGAGGGGGGAACACTGAAGCTTTCTTT. It specifies CGGGGNTEAFF. V and J are TRBV29-1 and TRBJ1-1, with TRBD1 as a possible D gene (6 bases). The germline V gene encodes CDR1 SQVTM and CDR2 ANQGSEA. The CDR3 totals 11 residues.

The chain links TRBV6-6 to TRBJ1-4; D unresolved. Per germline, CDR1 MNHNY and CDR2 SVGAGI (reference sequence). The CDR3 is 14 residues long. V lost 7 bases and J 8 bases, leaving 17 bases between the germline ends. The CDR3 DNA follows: TGTGCCAGCACCCTCGGAAAAAGGCGCGAAAAACTGTTTTTT. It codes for CASTLGKRREKLFF.

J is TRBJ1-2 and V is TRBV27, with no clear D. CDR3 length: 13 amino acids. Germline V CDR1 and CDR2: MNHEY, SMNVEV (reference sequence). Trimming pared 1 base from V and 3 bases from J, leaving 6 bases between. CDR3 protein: CASSLYGDYGYTF. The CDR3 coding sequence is TGTGCCAGCAGTTTATACGGTGACTATGGCTACACCTTC.

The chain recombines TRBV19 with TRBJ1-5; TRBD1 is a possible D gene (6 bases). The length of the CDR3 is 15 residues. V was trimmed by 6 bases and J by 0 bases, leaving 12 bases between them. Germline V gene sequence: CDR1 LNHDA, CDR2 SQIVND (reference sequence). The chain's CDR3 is CASSHREFSNQPQHF. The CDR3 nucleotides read TGTGCCAGTAGCCACAGGGAATTTAGCAATCAGCCCCAGCATTTT.

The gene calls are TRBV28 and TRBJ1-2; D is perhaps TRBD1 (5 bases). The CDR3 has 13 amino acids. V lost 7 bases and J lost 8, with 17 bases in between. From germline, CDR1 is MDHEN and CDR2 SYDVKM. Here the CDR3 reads CASTRTKGMGYTF. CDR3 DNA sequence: TGTGCCAGCACTCGAACGAAGGGGATGGGCTACACCTTC.

Written as DNA, the CDR3 is TGTGCCAGCACCGCCGGGACAGGGTTCTACGAGCAGTACTTC. Residues: CASTAGTGFYEQYF. This chain uses TRBV11-2 with TRBJ2-7, with 9 bases aligning to TRBD1. The ends lost 7 bases at V and 3 bases at J; junction bases unmatched: 7. Germline CDR1 is SGHAT and CDR2 is FQNNGV. There are 14 residues in the CDR3.

The CDR3 nucleotides are TGTGCCAGCAGCCCCTCTCTCGACAGGAATCAGCCCCAGCATTTT. It yields the protein CASSPSLDRNQPQHF. The J gene is TRBJ1-5, the V gene TRBV9, with a weak D call TRBD1 (6 bases). Trimming left V 4 bases short and J 4 bases short, with 15 bases between. Germline CDR1 and CDR2: SGDLS and YYNGEE. CDR3 length: 15 residues.

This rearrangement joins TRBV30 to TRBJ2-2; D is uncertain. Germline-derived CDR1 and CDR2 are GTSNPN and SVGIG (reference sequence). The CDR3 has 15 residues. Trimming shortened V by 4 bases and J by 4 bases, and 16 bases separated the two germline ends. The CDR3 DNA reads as TGTGCCTGGAATACAGCGAACACCCGCACCGGGGAGCTGTTTTTT. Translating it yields CAWNTANTRTGELFF.

CDR3 bases: TGCGCCAGCAGCCGCGGGACAGGGTTCGTCTATGGCTACACCTTC. Protein: CASSRGTGFVYGYTF. The chain joins TRBV5-1 to TRBJ1-2, with 9 positions matching TRBD1. Germline trimming cut 4 bases from V and 4 bases from J; bases unmatched to any gene: 8. CDR1 is SGHRS and CDR2 is YFSETQ in the germline V gene. This CDR3 contains 15 residues.

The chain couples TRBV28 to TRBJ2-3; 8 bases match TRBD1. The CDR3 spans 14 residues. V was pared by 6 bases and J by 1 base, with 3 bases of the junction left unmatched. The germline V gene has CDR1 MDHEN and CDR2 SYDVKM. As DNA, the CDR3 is TGTGCCAGCAGGGTGACAGGGGGCACAGATACGCAGTATTTT. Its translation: CASRVTGGTDTQYF.

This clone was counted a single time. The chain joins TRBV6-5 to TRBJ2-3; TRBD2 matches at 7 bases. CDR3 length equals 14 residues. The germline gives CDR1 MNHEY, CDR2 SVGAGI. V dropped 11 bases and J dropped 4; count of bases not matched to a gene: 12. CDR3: CACQRRERADTQYF. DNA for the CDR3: TGTGCCTGCCAGCGGCGGGAGAGGGCAGATACGCAGTATTTT.

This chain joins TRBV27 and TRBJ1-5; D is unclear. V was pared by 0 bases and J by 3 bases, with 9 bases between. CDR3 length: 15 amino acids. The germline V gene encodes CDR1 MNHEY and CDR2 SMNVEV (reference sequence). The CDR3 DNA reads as TGTGCCAGCAGTTTATCGCCCGGGGTCAATCAGCCCCAGCATTTT. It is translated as CASSLSPGVNQPQHF.

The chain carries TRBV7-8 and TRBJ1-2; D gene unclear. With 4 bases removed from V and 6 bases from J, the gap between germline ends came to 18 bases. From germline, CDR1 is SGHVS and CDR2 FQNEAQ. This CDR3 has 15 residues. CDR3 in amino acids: CASSSGSGKGNGYTF. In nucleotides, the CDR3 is TGTGCCAGCAGCTCGGGATCCGGGAAGGGAAATGGCTACACCTTC.

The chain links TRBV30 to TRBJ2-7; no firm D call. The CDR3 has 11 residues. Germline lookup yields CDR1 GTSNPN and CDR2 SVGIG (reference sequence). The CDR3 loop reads CGAGSSYEQYF. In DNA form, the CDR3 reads TGTGGGGCTGGCAGCTCCTACGAGCAGTACTTC.

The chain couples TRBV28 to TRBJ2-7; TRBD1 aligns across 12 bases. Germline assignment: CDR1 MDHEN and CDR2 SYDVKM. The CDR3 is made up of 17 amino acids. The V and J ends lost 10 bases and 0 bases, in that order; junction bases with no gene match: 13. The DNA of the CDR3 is TGTGCCACAACCCTCCCGGGACAGGGGGCAAGCTCCTACGAGCAGTACTTC. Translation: CATTLPGQGASSYEQYF.

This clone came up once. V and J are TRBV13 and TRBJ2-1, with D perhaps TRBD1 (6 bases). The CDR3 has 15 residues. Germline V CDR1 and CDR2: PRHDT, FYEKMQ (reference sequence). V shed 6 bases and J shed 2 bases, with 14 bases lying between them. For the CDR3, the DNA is TGTGCCAGCAGACCCGACAGGCTGACCTACAATGAGCAGTTCTTC. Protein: CASRPDRLTYNEQFF.

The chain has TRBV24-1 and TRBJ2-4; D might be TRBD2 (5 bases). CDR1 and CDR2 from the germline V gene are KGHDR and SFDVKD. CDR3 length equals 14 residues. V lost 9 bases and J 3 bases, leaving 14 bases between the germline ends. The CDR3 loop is CATAAAGSKNIQYF. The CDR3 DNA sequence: TGTGCCACCGCGGCCGCGGGCAGCAAAAACATTCAGTACTTC.

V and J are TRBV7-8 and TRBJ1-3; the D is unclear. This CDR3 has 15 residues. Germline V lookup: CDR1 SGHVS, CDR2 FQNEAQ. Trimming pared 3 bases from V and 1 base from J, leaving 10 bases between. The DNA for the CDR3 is TGTGCCAGCAGCTTGTCTCCTGTATCTGGAAACACCATATATTTT. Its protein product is CASSLSPVSGNTIYF.

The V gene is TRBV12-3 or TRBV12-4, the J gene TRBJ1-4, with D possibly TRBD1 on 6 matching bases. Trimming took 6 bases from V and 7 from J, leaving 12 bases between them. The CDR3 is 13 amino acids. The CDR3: CASSPEQGEKLFF. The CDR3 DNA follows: TGTGCCAGCAGCCCCGAACAGGGTGAAAAACTGTTTTTT.

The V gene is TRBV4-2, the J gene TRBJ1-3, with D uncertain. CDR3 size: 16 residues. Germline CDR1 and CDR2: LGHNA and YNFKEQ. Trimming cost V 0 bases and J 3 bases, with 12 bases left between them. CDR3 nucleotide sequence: TGTGCCAGCAGCCAAGATAAGGAGGGCTTTGGAAACACCATATATTTT. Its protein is CASSQDKEGFGNTIYF.

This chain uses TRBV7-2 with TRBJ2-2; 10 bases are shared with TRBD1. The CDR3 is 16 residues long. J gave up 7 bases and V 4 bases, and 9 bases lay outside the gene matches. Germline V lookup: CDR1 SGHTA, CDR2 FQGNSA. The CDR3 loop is CASSSAKDRGIGELFF. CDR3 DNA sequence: TGTGCCAGCAGCTCCGCGAAGGACAGGGGGATCGGGGAGCTGTTTTTT.

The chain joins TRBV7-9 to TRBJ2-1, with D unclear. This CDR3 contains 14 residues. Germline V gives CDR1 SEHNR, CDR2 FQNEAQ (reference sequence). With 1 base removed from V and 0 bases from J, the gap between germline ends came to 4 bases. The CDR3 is CASSLDFSYNEQFF. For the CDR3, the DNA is TGTGCCAGCAGCTTAGACTTCTCCTACAATGAGCAGTTCTTC.

CDR3 in amino acids: CASSLARAGLYEQYF. The CDR3 region has the DNA TGTGCCAGCAGCTTAGCGCGGGCTGGTCTATACGAGCAGTACTTC. The V and J genes are TRBV7-2 and TRBJ2-7; the D gene is possibly TRBD2 (5 bases). V lost 0 bases and J 4 bases, leaving 13 bases between the germline ends. Per the germline V gene, CDR1 is SGHTA and CDR2 is FQGNSA. The CDR3 runs to 15 residues.

For the CDR3, the DNA is TGCGCCAGCAGCTTGGTGCCCCTCTACGAGCAGTACTTC. Its protein product is CASSLVPLYEQYF. V usage is TRBV5-1 and J usage is TRBJ2-7; no firm D call. This CDR3 is built from 13 residues. Germline V lookup: CDR1 SGHRS, CDR2 YFSETQ. The V end lost 0 bases, the J end lost 3 bases, and 7 bases lay between the germline ends.

The CDR3 loop reads CASSSQKPNQPQHF. The DNA for the CDR3 is TGTGCCAGCAGCAGCCAGAAACCGAATCAGCCCCAGCATTTT. The chain employs TRBV21-1 and TRBJ1-5; TRBD1 reflects the table's D call only, with no check against the DNA. TRBV21-1 is assigned pseudogene status. This CDR3 has 14 amino acids.

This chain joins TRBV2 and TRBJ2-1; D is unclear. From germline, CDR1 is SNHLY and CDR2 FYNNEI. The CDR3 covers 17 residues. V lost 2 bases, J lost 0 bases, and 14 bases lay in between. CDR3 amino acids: CASSEIQVGSSYNEQFF. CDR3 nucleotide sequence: TGTGCCAGCAGTGAAATTCAGGTCGGAAGCTCCTACAATGAGCAGTTCTTC. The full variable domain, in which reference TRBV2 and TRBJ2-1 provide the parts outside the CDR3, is EPEVTQTPSHQVTQMGQEVILRCVPISNHLYFYWYRQILGQKVEFLVSFYNNEISEKSEIFDDQFSVERPDGSNFTLKIRSTKLEDSAMYFCASSEIQVGSSYNEQFFGPGTRLTVL.